Below, one T cell receptor (beta chain) is given with its context. This specimen belongs to a study of T-cell reconstitution after alpha-beta-depleted transplantation in children. Trimming shortened V by 1 base and J by 6 bases, and 17 bases separated the two germline ends. The CDR3 loop spans 15 amino acids. Germline assignment: CDR1 SGHRS and CDR2 YFSETQ. Using unique molecular identifiers, the investigators prepared the TCRbeta library. TCRdb ran MiXCR on the PCR reads and lists one entry per CDR3 protein. The sample has 800,000 to 1,000,000 distinct CDR3 sequences, roughly 29% seen once. The receptor was isolated from a boy less than two years old who had a stem cell transplant for SCID, so the T cells may come from the graft donor. The J gene is TRBJ2-7, the V gene TRBV5-1; the D gene is possibly TRBD1 (6 bases). The sequenced sample was PBMCs, mostly from graft donor cells, obtained 360 days after TCRalphabeta/CD19-depleted stem cell transplant. As DNA, the CDR3 is TGCGCCAGCAGCTTGATAGGGGGAAGGTCGGGCGAGCAGTACTTC. The encoded protein is CASSLIGGRSGEQYF.